This T cell receptor beta chain was sequenced for a study of radiation and T cells in renal cell carcinoma. The protocol was immunoSEQ multiplex PCR, while the TCRdb copy is restricted to in-frame clones and leaves out a portion. Seen here are some 130,000 clones, roughly four fifths observed once, and the top ten hold approximately 2%. Described time point: blood 2 weeks post-SBRT. Treatment noted: 15 Gy SBRT to primary tumor, nephrectomy 4 weeks later. The V end lost 6 bases, the J end lost 4 bases, and 22 bases lay between the germline ends. Germline CDR1 reads LNHDA; CDR2 reads SQIVND (reference sequence). The CDR3 length is 17 residues.

The receptor's source is a woman in her sixties with renal cell carcinoma. Here the sequenced sample was blood, taken from a patient whose treatment included radiotherapy and nephrectomy. This rearrangement joins TRBV19 to TRBJ1-5, with D perhaps matching TRBD1 (6 bases). This CDR3 is CASSRVQGRGINQPQHF. The CDR3 region has the DNA TGTGCCAGTAGCCGTGTACAGGGAAGGGGGATTAATCAGCCCCAGCATTTT. The full variable domain, its missing parts supplied by reference TRBV19 and TRBJ1-5, is DGGITQSPKYLFRKEGQNVTLSCEQNLNHDAMYWYRQDPGQGLRLIYYSQIVNDFQKGDIAEGYSVSREKKESFPLTVTSAQKNPTAFYLCASSRVQGRGINQPQHFGDGTRLSIL.